This TCR beta chain was sequenced during a study of STAT5B mutations in CD4+ large granular lymphocyte leukemia. Broader study findings: The CD4+ versus CD8+ T-LGLL clonality difference may reflect limited sample size.

The data were produced by immunoSEQ multiplex PCR, yet TCRdb's version contains in-frame clones alone and is incomplete. The sample shows 20,000 to 25,000 clones, around three quarters of them seen only once. Germline V gene lookup returns CDR1 SGHRS and CDR2 YFSETQ. The CDR3 contains 15 residues. V lost 3 bases and J lost 0, with 11 bases in between. As concerns this clone: The antigen is undetermined.

The sequencing input was CD4+ T cells from blood buffy coats. The TCR sequence derives from a human donor in good health. The chain uses TRBV5-1 and TRBJ2-3, with a weak D call TRBD1 (6 bases). The CDR3 coding sequence is TGCGCCAGCAGCTCCACAGGGTTTAGCACAGATACGCAGTATTTT. Its protein product is CASSSTGFSTDTQYF.